The source of this TCR beta chain is a study of shared clonotypes between healthy human individuals. Germline V gives CDR1 LGHNT, CDR2 FRNRAP. J was trimmed by 8 bases and V by 7 bases; bases with no gene match: 11. The CDR3 consists of 14 residues. Method: immunoSEQ multiplex PCR; TCRdb's copy keeps in-frame clones and lacks some. This sample has roughly 720,000 clones; roughly 91% occur once, and the top ten carry 34%. The chain links TRBV12-5 to TRBJ2-1, with 7 bases matching TRBD1. The TCR comes from a man between 18 and 35 years old in good health. Some clones in this sample may be carry-over from other donors' samples. Sequenced material: memory CD8+ T cells from PBMCs. Subset defined: CD45RO+ cells pooled with CCR7-negative TemRA cells. The CDR3 DNA reads TGTGCTAGTGCTCCCCCGGGACAGATTCATGAGCAGTTCTTC. This codes for CASAPPGQIHEQFF.